This TCR beta chain is from a study of beta chain features in type 1 diabetes (dated 2018 in TCRdb). Study-wide context: Patients and healthy donors did not differ in mean age, gender distribution, total cell number or subset yield. Whereas all 28 donors provided naive and central memory subsets, regulatory and stem cell-like memory subsets were isolated from just 8 patients and about 8 healthy donors. Across all samples, some 110,000,000 sorted cells were examined, and cell number per subset correlated strongly with RNA yield. In the study, TCRB repertoires of sorted circulating CD4+ T cell subsets from recently diagnosed type 1 diabetes patients were compared with those of matched healthy donors. The paper's findings and limits, for the study overall: Shorter templates might have been favored by PCR, but patient and control samples were amplified and corrected together, so both groups would have been affected equally by any skew. Type 1 diabetes patients showed a moderate but significant shortening of TCRB CDR3 length in all four CD4+ subsets. Because cDNA was sequenced instead of genomic DNA, activated cells with high expression could be over-represented, although the groups did not differ in activation or CD3 levels. At VDJ recombination sites, patients with type 1 diabetes made fewer insertions and deleted more nucleotides, a pattern implying thymic rearrangement abnormalities. HLA sub-analyses involved small numbers of individuals, so any influence of HLA type on TCRB rearrangement remained unresolved. Naive, central memory and regulatory TCRB repertoires appeared to be more similar among patients than among healthy donors.

Deletion took 8 bases off V and 8 bases off J, with a span of 19 bases between the germline ends. Taken from cysteine to phenylalanine, the CDR3 has 15 residues. Left in the record is the CDR3 DNA by itself, 45 bases read in frame from the first base. The germline V gene encodes CDR1 MDHEN and CDR2 SYDVKM. All of the isolated RNA was reverse transcribed with the High Capacity cDNA Reverse Transcription Kit, so expressed TCRB transcripts were sequenced. Deep immunoSEQ sequencing was performed on naive, central memory and regulatory T cell samples, with an average of approximately 3.9 million total reads per sample. Sorted cells were lysed in RLT buffer and RNA was extracted with DNase-treated RNeasy Micro or Mini kits, depending on cell number. Each cell subset was processed on its own to prevent cross-contamination, while patient and healthy donor samples were processed together. Using the immunoSEQ multiplex PCR, TCRB sequences were amplified from cDNA into 87-bp fragments spanning the CDR3 region. Sequencing of the amplicons was performed on the Illumina HiSeq platform. The original methods were these. Synthetic template baselines were used to correct PCR bias computationally, reads within Hamming distance 2 were collapsed together, and singletons that could not be merged were discarded. Reads were aligned to IMGT to assign V, D and J genes, CDR3 length, and insertions or deletions at six rearrangement sites. Within each subset, clonotype counts were normalized to the number of sorted cells before true diversity and Gini coefficients were calculated with the tcR R package. The overlap coefficient, calculated on TCRB nucleotide sequences, was used to quantify repertoire sharing. Out-of-frame TCRB sequences from naive cells were analyzed to stand in for the pre-selection repertoire. Sourced from immuneACCESS, this table was stored by TCRdb with only in-frame sequences that have V and J called. A share of the clones is absent; for the studies checked, an unresolved V gene accounts for under half, and the remainder has no known explanation. The DNA was the basis for D and trimming; V, J and clone size are from that table. Across this sample there are approximately 730,000 clones, with over 10% seen only once. The ten largest make up around 0.022% of the sample.

Details on this clone: The antigen it recognizes is unknown. Base qualities are not provided; no much larger clone lies one nucleotide away.

Each donor gave one peripheral blood draw, approximately 110 mL on average, collected into heparinised tubes. Using a panel that included CD45RO, CCR7, CD25, CD127, CD95 and CD27, naive, central memory, regulatory and stem cell-like memory CD4+ T cells were sorted on a BD FACSAria II. A purity above 95% was achieved for all sorted populations. PBMCs were isolated right away by Lymphoprep density gradient centrifugation and were stained directly, without culture. Samples were stained and sorted in pairs, with one healthy donor and one patient per experiment, so that batch effects were minimized. Recombination linked TRBV28 to TRBJ1-6; possibly the D gene is TRBD1, per 5 matching bases. The TCR comes from a man in his late teens or twenties with type 1 diabetes. The sequenced sample was naive CD4+ T cells from blood. The meaning of the sample's cell subset or site label: true naive CD4+ T cells. CDR3 loop: CASVVGGLRHSPLHF. The DNA reads TGTGCCAGCGTTGTCGGGGGTCTCAGGCATTCACCCCTCCACTTT.